This TCR beta chain was captured in a study of tumor T cells in aggressive B-cell lymphoma. CDR3 length equals 16 residues. The germline gives CDR1 LNHDA, CDR2 SQIVND (reference sequence). Trimming removed 3 bases at V and 3 bases at J, with 17 bases between. Sequencing used immunoSEQ multiplex PCR; TCRdb keeps in-frame clones, though not all of them. The table records around 340 clones, roughly 96% of them present only once. The sample taken for sequencing was tumor tissue. The rearrangement joins TRBV19 to TRBJ1-1; a possible D gene is TRBD1 (5 bases). The TCR originated in an adult with diffuse large B cell lymphoma. CDR3 coding DNA: TGTGCCAGTAGTATCAAATCGGGGGTCCGGGACACTGAAGCTTTCTTT. As protein: CASSIKSGVRDTEAFF.